This T cell receptor beta chain was observed in a study of blood T cell repertoires in COVID-19. At the level of the study: Both acute and convalescent COVID-19 samples were obtained from the United States, Italy and Spain.

Details on this clone: One end of the junction fails to match germline, which may point to a read error.

Sequencing was performed with immunoSEQ multiplex PCR; in TCRdb, only in-frame clones are kept and a portion is missing. The sample yields just under 250,000 clones, about 86% seen once. Specimen: peripheral blood. The source is a young woman who had recovered from COVID-19.

CDR3 sequence: CASSQGGQTDTQYF. The CDR3, as DNA: TGTGCCAGCAGTCAAGGGGGGCAGACAGATACGCAGTATTTT. The genes are TRBV4-2 and TRBJ2-3, with D possibly being TRBD1 or TRBD2 (6 bases each). The CDR3 totals 14 residues. CDR1 is LGHNA and CDR2 is YNFKEQ in the germline V gene.